This T cell receptor beta chain was documented in a study of spatial heterogeneity in lung cancer. At the level of the study: Consistently, beta-chain sequences turned up in larger numbers than alpha-chain sequences did.

TCRdb reprocessed the 5' RACE reads via MiXCR and lists one record per CDR3 protein. The table records more than 30,000 distinct CDR3 sequences, approximately 5.6% of them present only once. This clonotype was seen many times. Unmatched junction bases numbered 5, after V lost 3 bases and J lost 4 bases. Germline lookup yields CDR1 DFQATT and CDR2 SNEGSKA (reference sequence). The CDR3 loop spans 13 amino acids. Specified time point: sample taken at primary tumor resection. The roughly 79 donors had untreated early-stage non-small cell lung cancer. Unsorted whole RNA from tumor, nontumor lung or frozen PBMC underwent sequencing.

J is TRBJ1-1 and V is TRBV20-1; 7 positions match TRBD1. The input for sequencing was PBMCs, taken at surgery. This receptor was taken from a female donor with early-stage non-small cell lung cancer. The CDR3 reads CSASRQGGTEAFF. The DNA for the CDR3 is TGCAGTGCTAGTCGGCAGGGGGGCACTGAAGCTTTCTTT.